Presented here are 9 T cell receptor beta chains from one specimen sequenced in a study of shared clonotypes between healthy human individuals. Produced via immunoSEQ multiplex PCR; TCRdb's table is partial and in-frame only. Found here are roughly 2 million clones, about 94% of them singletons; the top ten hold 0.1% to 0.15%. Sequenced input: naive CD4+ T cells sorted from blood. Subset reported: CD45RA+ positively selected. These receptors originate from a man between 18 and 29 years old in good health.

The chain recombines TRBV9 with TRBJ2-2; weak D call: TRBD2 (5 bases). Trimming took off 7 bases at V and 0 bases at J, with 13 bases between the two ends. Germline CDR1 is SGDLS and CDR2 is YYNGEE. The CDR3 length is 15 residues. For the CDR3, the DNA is TGTGCCAGCGTATCTGGAGGCTCGAACACCGGGGAGCTGTTTTTT. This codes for CASVSGGSNTGELFF.

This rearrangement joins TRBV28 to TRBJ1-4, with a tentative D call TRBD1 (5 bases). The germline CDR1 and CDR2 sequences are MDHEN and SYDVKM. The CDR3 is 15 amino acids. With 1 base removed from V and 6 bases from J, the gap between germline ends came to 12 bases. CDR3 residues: CASSLFGAIDEKLFF. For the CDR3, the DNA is TGTGCCAGCAGTTTATTTGGGGCGATCGATGAAAAACTGTTTTTT.

Here the CDR3 reads CASSQLHRGTGEQYF. The CDR3 nucleotides read TGCGCCAGCAGCCAACTGCACAGGGGAACAGGGGAGCAGTACTTC. This chain joins TRBV4-1 and TRBJ2-7, with 7 bases lining up with TRBD1. This CDR3 has 15 residues. V trimming: 2 bases; J trimming: 7 bases; junction bases outside the gene matches: 11. Germline loops: CDR1 MGHRA, CDR2 YSYEKL.

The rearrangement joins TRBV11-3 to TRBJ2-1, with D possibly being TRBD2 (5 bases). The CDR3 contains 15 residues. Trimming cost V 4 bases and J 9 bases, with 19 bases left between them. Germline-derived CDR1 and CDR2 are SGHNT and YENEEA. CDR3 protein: CASSSGITTTGEQFF. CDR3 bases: TGTGCCAGCAGCTCCGGGATCACTACAACGGGTGAGCAGTTCTTC.

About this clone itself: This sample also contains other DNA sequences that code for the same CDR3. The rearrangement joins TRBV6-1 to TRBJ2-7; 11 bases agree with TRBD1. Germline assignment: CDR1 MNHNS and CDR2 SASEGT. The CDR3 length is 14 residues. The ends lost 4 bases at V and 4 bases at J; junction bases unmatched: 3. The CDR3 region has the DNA TGTGCCAGCAGTGTCGGACAGGGGGCGTACGAGCAGTACTTC. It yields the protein CASSVGQGAYEQYF.

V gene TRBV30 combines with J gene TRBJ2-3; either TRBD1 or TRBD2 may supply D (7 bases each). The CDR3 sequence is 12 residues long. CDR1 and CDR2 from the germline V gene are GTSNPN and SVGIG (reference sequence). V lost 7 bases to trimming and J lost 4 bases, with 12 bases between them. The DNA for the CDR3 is TGTGCCTTCAGGGGGGGGGCAGATACGCAGTATTTT. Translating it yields CAFRGGADTQYF.

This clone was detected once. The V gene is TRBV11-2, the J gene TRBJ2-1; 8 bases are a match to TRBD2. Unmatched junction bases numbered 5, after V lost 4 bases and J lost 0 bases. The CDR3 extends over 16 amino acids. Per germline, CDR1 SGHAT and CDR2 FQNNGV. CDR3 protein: CASSSLSGSSYNEQFF. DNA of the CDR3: TGTGCCAGCAGCTCCCTAAGCGGGAGCTCCTACAATGAGCAGTTCTTC.

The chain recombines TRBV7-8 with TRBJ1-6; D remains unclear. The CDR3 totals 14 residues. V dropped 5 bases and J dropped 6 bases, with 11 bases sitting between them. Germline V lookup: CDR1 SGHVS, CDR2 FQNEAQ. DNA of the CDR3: TGTGCCAGCAGCCGGGGAGATTCTAATTCACCCCTCCACTTT. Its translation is CASSRGDSNSPLHF.

In DNA, the CDR3 is TGTGCCAGCAGCTCAGCGGGAGCCTACGAGCAGTACTTC. Translated: CASSSAGAYEQYF. This chain uses TRBV5-6 with TRBJ2-7; 8 bases line up with TRBD2. The V gene end was trimmed by 3 bases and the J gene end by 2 bases; junction bases not matched to a gene: 1. The germline V gene has CDR1 SGHDT and CDR2 YYEEEE. The CDR3 runs to 13 residues.